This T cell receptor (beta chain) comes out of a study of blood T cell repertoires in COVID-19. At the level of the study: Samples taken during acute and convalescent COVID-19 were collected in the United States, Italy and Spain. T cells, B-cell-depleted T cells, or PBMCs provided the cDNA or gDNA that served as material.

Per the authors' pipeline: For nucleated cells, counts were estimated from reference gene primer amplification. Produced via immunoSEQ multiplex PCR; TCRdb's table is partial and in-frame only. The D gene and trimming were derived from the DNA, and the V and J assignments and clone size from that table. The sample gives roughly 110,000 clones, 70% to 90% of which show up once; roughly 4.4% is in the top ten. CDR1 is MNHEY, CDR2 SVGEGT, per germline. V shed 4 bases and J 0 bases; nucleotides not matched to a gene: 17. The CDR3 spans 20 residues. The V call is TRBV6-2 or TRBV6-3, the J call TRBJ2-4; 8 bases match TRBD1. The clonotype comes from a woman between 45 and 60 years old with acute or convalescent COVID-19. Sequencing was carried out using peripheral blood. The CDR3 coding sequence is TGTGCCAGCAGTTTTGAACAGGGGGTCGACGGGTTCCAAGCCAAAAACATTCAGTACTTC. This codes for CASSFEQGVDGFQAKNIQYF.